The rows below give T cell receptor beta chains drawn from one sample of a study of PD-1 blockade in mismatch repair-deficient tumors. Sequencing was performed with immunoSEQ multiplex PCR; in TCRdb, only in-frame clones are kept and a portion is missing. Among under 150,000 clones listed, roughly 86% were seen once. Material: peripheral blood, obtained almost 74 weeks after starting pembrolizumab. The receptor set was obtained from an adult with mismatch repair-deficient cancer. Both conserved end residues are part of each CDR3. A D gene is named only where the DNA matches it firmly. The size field is filled for only some rows; it gives once, few, many or a size class.

CDR3nt | CDR3aa | d_gene | v_gene | abundance | j_gene
TGTGCCTGTTCATCCGGGACTAGCATCCCACTTAACACAGATACGCAGTATTTT | CACSSGTSIPLNTDTQYF | TRBD2 | TRBV30 | NA | TRBJ2-3
TGCGCCAGCAGCCAAGATTGGACAGGCCTTGGCAAAAACATTCAGTACTTC | CASSQDWTGLGKNIQYF | TRBD1 | TRBV4-1 | NA | TRBJ2-4
TGTGCCAGCAGCCAAGATATAACCTACGAGCAGTACTTC | CASSQDITYEQYF | NA | TRBV4-2 | NA | TRBJ2-7
TGTGCCATGGGAGGGGACAGGGAGATAGATACGCAGTATTTT | CAMGGDREIDTQYF | TRBD1 | TRBV30 | NA | TRBJ2-3
TGTGCCAGCAGCCACCGGCGGGACAGGACTTTGAACACTGAAGCTTTCTTT | CASSHRRDRTLNTEAFF | TRBD1 | TRBV7-9 | NA | TRBJ1-1
TGTGCCAGCAGTCGGGACAGGGGGAACAATGAGCAGTTCTTC | CASSRDRGNNEQFF | NA | TRBV21-1 | NA | TRBJ2-1
TGTGCCAGCAGCACGAAGAGCTATGGCTACACCTTC | CASSTKSYGYTF | NA | TRBV5-4 | NA | TRBJ1-2
TGTGCCAGCAGCTTTCCTGGTGCGGGACTAGCGGGAGAAGAGACCCAGTACTTC | CASSFPGAGLAGEETQYF | TRBD2 | TRBV11-3 | NA | TRBJ2-5
TGTGCCAGCAGCGCCTTTCGGGTCACCGGGGAGCTGTTTTTT | CASSAFRVTGELFF | NA | TRBV7-9 | NA | TRBJ2-2
TGCAGCGTTGAAGACCAAAGGGGGCCTCCTGGGGCCAACGTCCTGACTTTC | CSVEDQRGPPGANVLTF | TRBD1 | TRBV29-1 | NA | TRBJ2-6
TGCGCCAGCAGCTTTTCCCTAGGCACTGAAGCTTTCTTT | CASSFSLGTEAFF | NA | TRBV5-1 | NA | TRBJ1-1
TGTGCCCGGAGTGCTTCGGGACAGGGGGCCGGCTACACCTTC | CARSASGQGAGYTF | TRBD1 | TRBV30 | NA | TRBJ1-2
TGCGCCAGCAGTGATTTCGGACAGGCGTATCCCCACGAGCAGTACTTC | CASSDFGQAYPHEQYF | TRBD1 | TRBV10-2 | few | TRBJ2-7
TGTGCCAGCAGCTTAGAAGGGGGAAGACTAGCGGGAGCCTACGAGCAGTACTTC | CASSLEGGRLAGAYEQYF | TRBD2 | TRBV7-9 | NA | TRBJ2-7
TGCGCCAGCACCCTGCGGAGGGGGAAGGATGAAAAACTGTTTTTT | CASTLRRGKDEKLFF | NA | TRBV4-1 | few | TRBJ1-4
TGCGCCAGCAGCACCCCCGGGACTAGCGGGAGTATAGATACGCAGTATTTT | CASSTPGTSGSIDTQYF | TRBD2 | TRBV5-1 | once | TRBJ2-3
TGTGCCAGCAGCTTATGGACGAGCGGGAGAGGGGAAAATACGCAGTATTTT | CASSLWTSGRGENTQYF | TRBD2 | TRBV7-9 | NA | TRBJ2-3
TGTGCCAGTAGTGCCGCAGACAGGACAGCCTACGAGCAGTACTTC | CASSAADRTAYEQYF | NA | TRBV19 | NA | TRBJ2-7
TGTGCTAGTGGTTCCCCCTACGGGAGGTTAGATGAGCAGTTCTTC | CASGSPYGRLDEQFF | TRBD2 | TRBV12-5 | NA | TRBJ2-1
TGCGCCAGCAGCCATAACCTAGCGGGAGCGGGCTACGAGCAGTACTTC | CASSHNLAGAGYEQYF | TRBD2 | TRBV4-3 | NA | TRBJ2-7
TGTGCCAGCAGCTTGGGGACTAGCGGTTCCTACGAGCAGTACTTC | CASSLGTSGSYEQYF | TRBD2 | TRBV7-2 | NA | TRBJ2-7